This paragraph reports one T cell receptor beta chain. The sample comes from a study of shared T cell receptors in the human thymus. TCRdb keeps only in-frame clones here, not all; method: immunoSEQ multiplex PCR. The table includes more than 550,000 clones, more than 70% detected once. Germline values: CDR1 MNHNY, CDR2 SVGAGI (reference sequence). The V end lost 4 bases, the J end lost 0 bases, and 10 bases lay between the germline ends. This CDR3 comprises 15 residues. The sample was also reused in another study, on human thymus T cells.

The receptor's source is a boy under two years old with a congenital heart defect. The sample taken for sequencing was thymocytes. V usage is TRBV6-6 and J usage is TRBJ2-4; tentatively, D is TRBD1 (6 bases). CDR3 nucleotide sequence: TGTGCCAGCAGTTCCGAACAGGGAGCCAAAAACATTCAGTACTTC. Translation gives CASSSEQGAKNIQYF.